The 30 T cell receptor beta chains listed next were all sequenced from one sample in a study of Ad26.COV2.S vaccination and SARS-CoV-2 variants. Treatment of the sample: around 19 received Ad26.COV2.S at low or high dose, single or two shots; about 5 received placebo; per-sample allocation not given. Day 63 following the first vaccine or placebo injection was when the samples were taken. Using immunoSEQ multiplex PCR, the repertoire was profiled, and TCRdb retains in-frame clones only, with some absent. The sample yields about 320,000 clones, roughly 84% seen once. The source was peripheral blood, collected in a trial of Ad26.COV2.S vaccine versus placebo. These receptors originate from a person between 18 and 60 years old who received the Ad26.COV2.S COVID-19 vaccine or a placebo.

V and J are TRBV27 and TRBJ2-1; D unresolved. The CDR3 extends over 17 amino acids. Germline lookup yields CDR1 MNHEY and CDR2 SMNVEV (reference sequence). The germline V and J ends were trimmed by 0 bases and 8 bases, with 20 bases remaining between them. The DNA of the CDR3 is TGTGCCAGCAGTTTATCCCCCAACAGACTTGTGAGCCATGAGCAGTTCTTC. This gives the protein CASSLSPNRLVSHEQFF.

V gene TRBV5-1 combines with J gene TRBJ2-3, with D possibly being TRBD2 (6 bases). V shed 3 bases and J shed 6 bases, with 23 bases lying between them. This CDR3 has 17 amino acids. CDR1 and CDR2 (germline): SGHRS, YFSETQ. Here the CDR3 reads CASSSYLSGPEGDTQYF. The CDR3 region has the DNA TGCGCCAGCAGCTCCTATCTTAGCGGCCCGGAAGGGGATACGCAGTATTTT.

Many counts were recorded for this clone. The identical CDR3 is also encoded by other nucleotide sequences in the sample. The V gene is TRBV6-4, the J gene TRBJ2-3; TRBD2 agrees at 10 bases. V was clipped by 3 bases and J by 1 base; unmatched bases: 1. The CDR3 is 15 amino acids. Germline values: CDR1 MRHNA, CDR2 SNTAGT. Here the CDR3 DNA reads TGTGCCAGCAGTGAAACTAGCGGGGGCACAGATACGCAGTATTTT. The encoded protein is CASSETSGGTDTQYF.

The gene calls are TRBV4-1 and TRBJ1-2; 8 nucleotides align to TRBD1. CDR1 MGHRA and CDR2 YSYEKL come from the germline V gene. V lost 2 bases, J lost 2 bases, and 4 bases stayed unmatched. The CDR3 consists of 15 residues. CDR3 coding DNA: TGCGCCAGCAGCCAACCCCGGGACAGGAACTATGGCTACACCTTC. Amino acids: CASSQPRDRNYGYTF.

The rearrangement uses TRBV9 and TRBJ1-1; possibly TRBD1 for D (6 bases). V was clipped by 4 bases and J by 0 bases, with 22 bases between them. The germline gives CDR1 SGDLS, CDR2 YYNGEE. CDR3 size: 18 residues. CDR3 in amino acids: CASSTRRDIQGMNTEAFF. DNA of the CDR3: TGTGCCAGCAGCACACGTAGGGACATACAGGGAATGAACACTGAAGCTTTCTTT.

This sequence joins TRBV5-1 and TRBJ1-1; 9 nucleotides align to TRBD1. CDR3 length equals 16 residues. From germline, CDR1 is SGHRS and CDR2 YFSETQ. V shed 2 bases and J 2 bases; nucleotides not matched to a gene: 7. CDR3 in DNA: TGCGCCAGCAGCTTTTTAACAGGGGGCCTTAACACTGAAGCTTTCTTT. Its translation: CASSFLTGGLNTEAFF.

The chain uses TRBV3-1 (or the pseudogene TRBV3-2) and TRBJ2-3; no definite D call. Germline lookup yields CDR1 LGHDT and CDR2 YNNKEL (reference sequence). Trimming took 3 bases from V and 5 from J, leaving 15 bases between them. The CDR3 covers 15 residues. The CDR3 DNA reads as TGTGCCAGCAGCCAGAAACTTTCTTTAGAAGATACGCAGTATTTT. As protein: CASSQKLSLEDTQYF.

V and J are TRBV5-6 and TRBJ1-5; D remains ambiguous. V lost 7 bases and J lost 6, with 20 bases in between. CDR3 length: 15 residues. The germline V gene has CDR1 SGHDT and CDR2 YYEEEE. In DNA, the CDR3 is TGTGCCAGCTCCCCTGGTCCGCGCCCGGGTCAGCCCCAGCATTTT. Its translation is CASSPGPRPGQPQHF.

This clone appeared once. This chain connects TRBV30 to TRBJ2-5; D is possibly TRBD1 or TRBD2 (5 bases each). The CDR3 has 14 amino acids. The V end was cut by 5 bases, the J end by 1 base, with 14 bases between. Per germline, CDR1 GTSNPN and CDR2 SVGIG (reference sequence). CDR3 in DNA: TGTGCCTGGGTAGGAGGACATCTCCAAGAGACCCAGTACTTC. Its protein product is CAWVGGHLQETQYF.

This chain uses TRBV12-5 with TRBJ1-5; D remains ambiguous. Trimming left V 0 bases short and J 0 bases short, with 12 bases between. Germline CDR1 and CDR2: LGHNT and FRNRAP. This CDR3 contains 17 residues. CDR3 sequence (DNA): TGTGCTAGTGGTTTGGTATTGAGGGAAGATAGCAATCAGCCCCAGCATTTT. It is translated as CASGLVLREDSNQPQHF.

This chain connects TRBV5-5 to TRBJ1-2, with 10 positions matching TRBD1. CDR3 length: 15 amino acids. Germline CDR1 reads SGHKS; CDR2 reads YYEKEE (reference sequence). Trimming cost V 6 bases and J 6 bases; bases outside gene matches: 11. As DNA, the CDR3 is TGTGCCAGCACTCGGACCTTGACAGGGGGCGATGGCTACACCTTC. Protein: CASTRTLTGGDGYTF.

The chain is built from TRBV4-1 and TRBJ1-1; 8 positions agree with TRBD1. The CDR3 contains 17 residues. The trim removed 6 bases at V and 4 bases at J, leaving 16 bases unmatched. Germline CDR1 is MGHRA and CDR2 is YSYEKL. This chain's CDR3 is CASSHAPGGKGSTEAFF. CDR3 in DNA: TGCGCCAGCAGTCACGCCCCAGGGGGCAAAGGGAGCACTGAAGCTTTCTTT.

The chain recombines TRBV10-2 with TRBJ1-2; D perhaps matches TRBD1 (5 bases). The V end lost 9 bases, the J end lost 4 bases, and 12 bases lay between the germline ends. The V gene's germline CDR1 is WSHSY and CDR2 SAAADI. The CDR3 is 12 residues long. The CDR3 spells CASQTDAYGYTF. The CDR3 nucleotides are TGCGCCAGTCAGACAGACGCCTATGGCTACACCTTC.

The chain carries TRBV15 and TRBJ2-1; 8 bases align to TRBD1. V was pared by 3 bases and J by 7 bases, with 5 bases of the junction left unmatched. The CDR3 has 14 residues. The germline V gene encodes CDR1 LNHNV and CDR2 YYDKDF (reference sequence). CDR3 region: CATSSGQGINEQFF. CDR3 coding DNA: TGTGCCACCAGCAGTGGACAGGGAATAAATGAGCAGTTCTTC.

The J gene is TRBJ1-2, the V gene TRBV5-4; the D is unclear. Germline V gene sequence: CDR1 SGHNT, CDR2 YYREEE (reference sequence). The CDR3 has 15 residues. V was shortened by 3 bases and J by 4 bases, with 16 bases between the two germline ends. For the CDR3, the DNA is TGTGCCAGCAGCTCGAACTCCCGGGGTAGCTATGGCTACACCTTC. Translating gives CASSSNSRGSYGYTF.

The V gene is TRBV18, the J gene TRBJ1-5; tentative D call: TRBD1 (5 bases). The CDR3 extends over 14 amino acids. The V gene lost 4 bases and the J gene lost 4 bases, with 11 bases spanning the gap. Looked up from germline, CDR1 is KGHSH and CDR2 is LQKENI. CDR3 coding DNA: TGTGCCAGCTCACGAGGGACGGAGAATCAGCCCCAGCATTTT. This translates into CASSRGTENQPQHF.

The CDR3 spells CASSLGGDYNEQFF. The CDR3 coding sequence is TGCGCCAGCAGCTTGGGCGGGGATTACAATGAGCAGTTCTTC. The chain joins TRBV5-1 to TRBJ2-1; TRBD2 might be the D (6 bases). The V and J ends lost 0 bases and 4 bases respectively, with 8 bases between them. Germline values: CDR1 SGHRS, CDR2 YFSETQ. The CDR3 runs to 14 residues.

The chain combines TRBV7-2 with TRBJ2-1, with D perhaps matching TRBD2 (6 bases). Germline lookup yields CDR1 SGHTA and CDR2 FQGNSA. The CDR3 contains 15 residues. Deletions cut 6 bases from V and 7 bases from J, with 19 bases between. The CDR3 spells CASRSYSTRENEQFF. In DNA form, the CDR3 reads TGTGCCAGCAGGTCGTACTCGACTCGGGAGAATGAGCAGTTCTTC. Full variable domain (missing parts from reference TRBV7-2 and TRBJ2-1): GAGVSQSPSNKVTEKGKDVELRCDPISGHTALYWYRQSLGQGLEFLIYFQGNSAPDKSGLPSDRFSAERTGGSVSTLTIQRTQQEDSAVYLCASRSYSTRENEQFFGPGTRLTVL.

V gene TRBV7-8 combines with J gene TRBJ2-7, with a tentative D call TRBD2 (5 bases). This CDR3 spans 15 amino acids. Trimming pared 1 base from V and 6 bases from J, leaving 16 bases between. From germline, CDR1 is SGHVS and CDR2 FQNEAQ. CDR3 sequence (DNA): TGTGCCAGCAGCTTAGAGACCGACTACCTCGGCGAGCAGTACTTC. Its protein product is CASSLETDYLGEQYF. The variable domain in full, with the rest retrieved from reference TRBV7-8 and TRBJ2-7, is GAGVSQSPRYKVAKRGQDVALRCDPISGHVSLFWYQQALGQGPEFLTYFQNEAQLDKSGLPSDRFFAERPEGSVSTLKIQRTQQEDSAVYLCASSLETDYLGEQYFGPGTRLTVT.

This clone was detected only once. The V call is TRBV3-1 (or the pseudogene TRBV3-2), the J call TRBJ1-2; possible D gene TRBD1, 5 bases. V lost 2 bases and J 4 bases, leaving 11 bases between the germline ends. The V gene's germline CDR1 is LGHDT and CDR2 YNNKEL (reference sequence). This CDR3 spans 14 amino acids. The CDR3 here is CASSQRQTLYGYTF. The CDR3 DNA reads TGTGCCAGCAGCCAAAGACAGACACTCTATGGCTACACCTTC.

The chain couples TRBV5-1 to TRBJ2-1, with unresolved D. The CDR3 extends over 12 amino acids. CDR1 is SGHRS and CDR2 is YFSETQ in the germline V gene. Trimming removed 5 bases at V and 5 bases at J, with 8 bases between. The CDR3: CASSGNNNEQFF. CDR3 bases: TGCGCCAGCAGTGGCAACAACAATGAGCAGTTCTTC. The variable domain in full, with the rest retrieved from reference TRBV5-1 and TRBJ2-1, is KAGVTQTPRYLIKTRGQQVTLSCSPISGHRSVSWYQQTPGQGLQFLFEYFSETQRNKGNFPGRFSGRQFSNSRSEMNVSTLELGDSALYLCASSGNNNEQFFGPGTRLTVL.

The V call is TRBV29-1, the J call TRBJ1-2, with D maybe TRBD1 (5 bases). This CDR3 is 12 amino acids long. V was clipped by 3 bases and J by 7 bases, with 12 bases between them. CDR1 and CDR2 from the germline V gene are SQVTM and ANQGSEA. The CDR3: CSVDAGQAGYTF. The CDR3 nucleotides read TGCAGCGTTGACGCAGGGCAGGCTGGCTACACCTTC. The full variable domain, its missing parts supplied by reference TRBV29-1 and TRBJ1-2, is SAVISQKPSRDICQRGTSLTIQCQVDSQVTMMFWYRQQPGQSLTLIATANQGSEATYESGFVIDKFPISRPNLTFSTLTVSNMSPEDSSIYLCSVDAGQAGYTFGSGTRLTVV.

The chain couples TRBV30 to TRBJ1-1, with 7 bases lining up with TRBD1. Germline V gives CDR1 GTSNPN, CDR2 SVGIG (reference sequence). This CDR3 has 14 residues. With V trimmed by 2 bases and J by 4 bases, 7 bases remained unmatched. CDR3 in DNA: TGTGCCTGGAGTCGGGACAGTGGTTTCACTGAAGCTTTCTTT. This gives the protein CAWSRDSGFTEAFF.

The rearrangement links TRBV30 to TRBJ1-2; no clear D. Per germline, CDR1 GTSNPN and CDR2 SVGIG (reference sequence). The CDR3 totals 12 residues. V was cut by 6 bases and J by 5 bases, with 13 bases left in between. In nucleotides, the CDR3 is TGTGCCTGCTATGGGGTCCCTTATGGCTACACCTTC. Its protein is CACYGVPYGYTF. The full variable domain, completed using reference TRBV30 and TRBJ1-2, is SQTIHQWPATLVQPVGSPLSLECTVEGTSNPNLYWYRQAAGRGLQLLFYSVGIGQISSEVPQNLSASRPQDRQFILSSKKLLLSDSGFYLCACYGVPYGYTFGSGTRLTVV.

This chain uses TRBV10-2 with TRBJ1-2; 8 nucleotides line up with TRBD1. CDR3 length: 14 residues. CDR1 and CDR2 from the germline V gene are WSHSY and SAAADI. V was clipped by 0 bases and J by 13 bases; unmatched bases: 10. The CDR3 sequence is CASSESLGTGLLTF. As DNA, the CDR3 is TGCGCCAGCAGTGAGTCTTTGGGGACAGGACTTCTCACCTTC.

The rearrangement joins TRBV5-6 to TRBJ2-5, with 12 bases lining up with TRBD1. The CDR3 sequence is 13 residues long. Germline CDR1 reads SGHDT; CDR2 reads YYEEEE. The J segment lost 5 bases and the V segment lost 5 bases, leaving 1 base of the junction unmatched. The CDR3 DNA follows: TGTGCCAGCAGGGGGACAGGGGGCGAGACCCAGTACTTC. Translated: CASRGTGGETQYF.

V gene TRBV7-2 combines with J gene TRBJ2-1; 8 positions match TRBD2. Germline CDR1 SGHTA, CDR2 FQGNSA. The CDR3 runs 15 residues. V shed 1 base, J shed 7 bases, and the junction held 6 bases outside the gene matches. The CDR3 DNA reads as TGTGCCAGCAGCTTAGTTGTCGGGGGGGCAAATGAGCAGTTCTTC. Encoded protein: CASSLVVGGANEQFF.

The genes are TRBV15 and TRBJ1-2, with D unresolved. Germline V gives CDR1 LNHNV, CDR2 YYDKDF (reference sequence). The CDR3 is made up of 13 amino acids. The germline V and J ends were trimmed by 4 bases and 3 bases, with 9 bases remaining between them. CDR3 DNA sequence: TGTGCCACCAGCATGCCGCGGGACTATGGCTACACCTTC. Translation gives CATSMPRDYGYTF.

The chain links TRBV19 to TRBJ1-1; D unresolved. Trimming took 1 base from V and 0 from J, leaving 9 bases between them. Germline-derived CDR1 and CDR2 are LNHDA and SQIVND (reference sequence). The CDR3 spans 15 residues. CDR3 protein: CASSIGNTMNTEAFF. CDR3 DNA sequence: TGTGCCAGTAGTATAGGTAATACTATGAACACTGAAGCTTTCTTT.

V gene TRBV29-1 combines with J gene TRBJ1-2; 9 bases agree with TRBD1. The germline V gene has CDR1 SQVTM and CDR2 ANQGSEA. Trimming took 2 bases from V and 5 from J; bases not matched to a gene: 6. The CDR3 has 14 amino acids. The chain's CDR3 is CSVETGGRGYGYTF. The CDR3 DNA reads as TGCAGCGTTGAAACAGGGGGCAGGGGGTATGGCTACACCTTC.